This T cell receptor beta chain was recorded in a study of CD8 T cells in Susac syndrome. Sequencing of TCR beta covered CD8+ and CD4+ T cells obtained from blood. The multiple sclerosis controls comprised treatment-naive patients whose relapsing-remitting disease was stable or active. Negative isolation yielded CD4+ and CD8+ T cells, and FACS enriched TEMRA cells. RNA, at about 0.5 to 1 ug, was reverse transcribed with random hexamers. Coverage of TCR beta CDR3 amplification by immunoSEQ multiplex PCR extended to 54 Vbeta and 13 Jbeta. TCRdb called the immunoSEQ multiplex PCR reads again in MiXCR, with one record for every CDR3 protein. The sample lists around 77,000 distinct CDR3 sequences; 95% to 96% were seen once. Trimming took 1 base from V and 10 from J, leaving 11 bases between them. Germline V lookup: CDR1 LGHDT, CDR2 YNNKEL (reference sequence). The CDR3 extends over 13 amino acids.

Sequences were obtained from CD4+ T cells from PBMCs. The V gene is TRBV3-1, the J gene TRBJ2-1; tentatively, D is TRBD2 (6 bases). This clonotype was obtained from a human donor with multiple sclerosis. DNA of the CDR3: TGTGCCAGCAGCCAAGTTGGGCTAGCGGAGCAGTTCTTC. Translating gives CASSQVGLAEQFF.